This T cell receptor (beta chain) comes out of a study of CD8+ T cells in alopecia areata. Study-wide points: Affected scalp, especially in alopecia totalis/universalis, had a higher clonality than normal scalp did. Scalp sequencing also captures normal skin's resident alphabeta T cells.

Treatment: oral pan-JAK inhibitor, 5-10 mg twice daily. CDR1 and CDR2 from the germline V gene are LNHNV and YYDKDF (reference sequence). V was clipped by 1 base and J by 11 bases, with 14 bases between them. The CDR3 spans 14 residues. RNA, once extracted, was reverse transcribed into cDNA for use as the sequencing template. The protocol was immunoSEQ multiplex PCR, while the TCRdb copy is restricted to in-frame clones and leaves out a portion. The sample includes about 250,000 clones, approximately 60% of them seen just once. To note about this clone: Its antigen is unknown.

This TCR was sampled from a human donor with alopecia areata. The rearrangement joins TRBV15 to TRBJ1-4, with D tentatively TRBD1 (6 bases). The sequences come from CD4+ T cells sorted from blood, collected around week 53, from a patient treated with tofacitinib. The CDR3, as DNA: TGTGCCACCAGCAGAGGACAGGCCCCATCGAAACTGTTTTTT. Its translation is CATSRGQAPSKLFF. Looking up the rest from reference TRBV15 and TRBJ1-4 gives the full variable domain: DAMVIQNPRYQVTQFGKPVTLSCSQTLNHNVMYWYQQKSSQAPKLLFHYYDKDFNNEADTPDNFQSRRPNTSFCFLDIRSPGLGDTAMYLCATSRGQAPSKLFFGSGTQLSVL.